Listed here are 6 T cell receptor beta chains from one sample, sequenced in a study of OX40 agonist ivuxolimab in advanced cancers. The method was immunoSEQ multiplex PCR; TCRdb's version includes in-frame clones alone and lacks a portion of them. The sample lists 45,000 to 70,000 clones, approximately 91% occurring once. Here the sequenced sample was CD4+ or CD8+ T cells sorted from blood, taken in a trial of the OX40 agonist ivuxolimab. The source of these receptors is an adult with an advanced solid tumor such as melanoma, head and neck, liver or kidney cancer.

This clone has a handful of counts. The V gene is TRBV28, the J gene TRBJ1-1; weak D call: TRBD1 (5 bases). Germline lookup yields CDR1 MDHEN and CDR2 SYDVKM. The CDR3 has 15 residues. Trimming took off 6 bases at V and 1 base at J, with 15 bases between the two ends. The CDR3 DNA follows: TGTGCCAGCAGAGCCCCCGGGACCGGGAACACTGAAGCTTTCTTT. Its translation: CASRAPGTGNTEAFF.

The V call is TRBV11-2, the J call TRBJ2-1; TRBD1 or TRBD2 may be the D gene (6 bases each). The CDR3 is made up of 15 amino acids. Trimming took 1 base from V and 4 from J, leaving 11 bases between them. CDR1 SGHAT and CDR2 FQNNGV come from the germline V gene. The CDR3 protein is CASSLARRGYNEQFF. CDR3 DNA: TGTGCCAGCAGCTTAGCGAGGAGGGGGTACAATGAGCAGTTCTTC.

The CDR3 nucleotides are TGTGCCAGCAGGGACAGGGTAGCCAAAAACATTCAGTACTTC. It codes for CASRDRVAKNIQYF. V and J are TRBV5-6 and TRBJ2-4; 8 bases are shared with TRBD1. Germline values: CDR1 SGHDT, CDR2 YYEEEE. V lost 5 bases and J lost 0; bases outside the gene matches: 1. The CDR3 covers 14 residues.

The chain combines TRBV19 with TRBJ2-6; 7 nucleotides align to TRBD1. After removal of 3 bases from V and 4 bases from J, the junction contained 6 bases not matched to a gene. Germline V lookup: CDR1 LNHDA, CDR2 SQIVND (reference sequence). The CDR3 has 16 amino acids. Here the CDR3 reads CASSIQGVSGANVLTF. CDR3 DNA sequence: TGTGCCAGTAGTATTCAGGGGGTCTCGGGGGCCAACGTCCTGACTTTC. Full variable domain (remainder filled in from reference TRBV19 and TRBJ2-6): DGGITQSPKYLFRKEGQNVTLSCEQNLNHDAMYWYRQDPGQGLRLIYYSQIVNDFQKGDIAEGYSVSREKKESFPLTVTSAQKNPTAFYLCASSIQGVSGANVLTFGAGSRLTVL.

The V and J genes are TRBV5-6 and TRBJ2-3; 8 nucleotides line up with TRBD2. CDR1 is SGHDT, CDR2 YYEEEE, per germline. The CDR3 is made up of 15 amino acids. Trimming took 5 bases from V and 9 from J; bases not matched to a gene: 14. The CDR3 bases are TGTGCCAGCAGTTCGGGATGGGCGGGAGGCAACACGCAGTATTTT. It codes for CASSSGWAGGNTQYF.

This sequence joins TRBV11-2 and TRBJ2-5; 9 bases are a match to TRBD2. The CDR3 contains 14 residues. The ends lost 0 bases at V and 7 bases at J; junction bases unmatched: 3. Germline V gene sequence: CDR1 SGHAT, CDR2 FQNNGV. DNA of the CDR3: TGTGCCAGCAGCTTAGAACGCGGGAGGGGGACCCAGTACTTC. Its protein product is CASSLERGRGTQYF.